The 26 T cell receptor beta chains below all came from one sample that was sequenced in a study of blood T cell repertoires in COVID-19. Assay used: immunoSEQ multiplex PCR; TCRdb lists only in-frame clones, some missing. The data contain 300,000 to 400,000 clones, 88% of them singletons. The sample was PBMCs or T cells enriched from blood (not recorded which). The receptors shown here come from a woman aged 18 to 35 who had recovered from COVID-19.

The chain employs TRBV27 and TRBJ2-7; perhaps TRBD2 as D (5 bases). V gave up 5 bases and J gave up 3 bases, with 14 bases separating them. The V gene's germline CDR1 is MNHEY and CDR2 SMNVEV (reference sequence). The CDR3 consists of 14 residues. The CDR3 region is CASSPTGSYYEQYF. The DNA for the CDR3 is TGTGCCAGCAGTCCGACGGGGTCCTACTACGAGCAGTACTTC.

This sequence joins TRBV30 and TRBJ1-1, with TRBD1 matching over 12 bases. CDR3 length equals 17 residues. Germline CDR1 and CDR2: GTSNPN and SVGIG (reference sequence). V lost 0 bases to trimming and J lost 3 bases; unmatched junction nucleotides: 8. CDR3 sequence: CAWSVAGTGGLDTEAFF. The CDR3 DNA is TGTGCCTGGAGTGTAGCCGGGACAGGGGGCTTGGACACTGAAGCTTTCTTT. Supplemented by reference TRBV30 and TRBJ1-1, the full variable domain reads SQTIHQWPATLVQPVGSPLSLECTVEGTSNPNLYWYRQAAGRGLQLLFYSVGIGQISSEVPQNLSASRPQDRQFILSSKKLLLSDSGFYLCAWSVAGTGGLDTEAFFGQGTRLTVV.

This chain joins TRBV11-1 and TRBJ1-6, with D hard to call. The CDR3 loop spans 12 amino acids. Trimming stripped 1 base from V and 13 bases from J, with 8 bases between. The germline V gene encodes CDR1 SGHAT and CDR2 FQDESV (reference sequence). The CDR3 sequence: CASSLGSGPLHF. The DNA for the CDR3 is TGTGCCAGCAGCTTAGGATCGGGGCCCCTCCACTTT.

The V call is TRBV10-2, the J call TRBJ1-1; D not certain. The germline gives CDR1 WSHSY, CDR2 SAAADI. V shed 0 bases and J shed 10 bases, with 9 bases lying between them. The length of the CDR3 is 12 residues. Written as DNA, the CDR3 is TGCGCCAGCAGTGAGTCTGGAGTTGGAGCTTTCTTT. Translating it yields CASSESGVGAFF.

Details on this clone: Sequence at one end of the junction differs from germline and may be a read error. The chain links TRBV23-1 to TRBJ2-1; 8 bases are a match to TRBD2. TRBV23-1 is labeled an ORF, and its function is uncertain. This CDR3 spans 17 amino acids. The CDR3 spells CASTLRAGVFSCNEQFF. CDR3 nucleotides: TGCGCCAGCACCCTGAGAGCGGGGGTCTTTTCCTGCAATGAGCAGTTCTTC.

The chain has TRBV12-3 or TRBV12-4 and TRBJ1-1, with D possibly being TRBD1 (6 bases). The germline V and J ends were trimmed by 8 bases and 7 bases, with 17 bases remaining between them. There are 13 residues in the CDR3. This CDR3 is CASGGAGLFEAFF. The CDR3 bases are TGTGCCAGCGGGGGGGCGGGGCTCTTTGAAGCTTTCTTT.

In the case of this clone: The junction and the germline gene differ at one end; a read error may be behind it. The genes are TRBV7-7 and TRBJ2-3; D is perhaps TRBD2 (6 bases). CDR3 length equals 16 residues. CDR1 is SSHAT and CDR2 is FNYEAQ in the germline V gene (reference sequence). CDR3 bases: TGTGCTAGCAGCTTAGGTGCCAGCGGGAGCACAGATACGCAGTATTTT. Protein: CASSLGASGSTDTQYF.

The rearrangement uses TRBV4-2 and TRBJ2-6, with D possibly TRBD2 on 7 matching bases. With 0 bases removed from V and 8 bases from J, the gap between germline ends came to 14 bases. This CDR3 is 16 amino acids long. Germline CDR1 LGHNA, CDR2 YNFKEQ. In DNA form, the CDR3 reads TGTGCCAGCAGCCAAGATCCTACAGGGACTACCAACGTCCTGACTTTC. This gives the protein CASSQDPTGTTNVLTF.

This sequence joins TRBV5-1 and TRBJ2-2; 10 nucleotides match TRBD1. V lost 4 bases to trimming and J lost 4 bases; unmatched junction nucleotides: 10. The CDR3 is made up of 17 amino acids. Germline CDR1 and CDR2: SGHRS and YFSETQ. The CDR3 sequence is CASSLVPGQGITGELFF. In nucleotides, the CDR3 is TGCGCCAGCAGCCTAGTACCGGGACAGGGGATCACCGGGGAGCTGTTTTTT.

The rearrangement joins TRBV19 to TRBJ1-6; the D is unclear. V lost 5 bases, J lost 7 bases, and 9 bases lay in between. CDR3 length equals 13 residues. Germline CDR1 LNHDA, CDR2 SQIVND (reference sequence). The CDR3, as DNA: TGTGCCAGTAGTCTCGACGGGAATTCACCCCTCCACTTT. The encoded protein is CASSLDGNSPLHF.

The rearrangement joins TRBV11-2 to TRBJ1-4, with D unclear. Germline assignment: CDR1 SGHAT and CDR2 FQNNGV. V lost 5 bases to trimming and J lost 4 bases, with 20 bases between them. CDR3 length: 17 amino acids. The CDR3 sequence: CASSPRDIGLGNEKLFF. Here the CDR3 DNA reads TGTGCCAGCAGCCCCAGAGACATTGGCTTGGGTAATGAAAAACTGTTTTTT.

This rearrangement joins TRBV2 to TRBJ1-4; D remains unclear. The ends were cut back, 8 bases at V and 5 bases at J, with 15 bases in the middle. There are 14 residues in the CDR3. CDR1 and CDR2 from the germline V gene are SNHLY and FYNNEI. The CDR3 is CASEEDHGNEKLFF. DNA for the CDR3: TGTGCCAGCGAGGAAGACCACGGGAATGAAAAACTGTTTTTT.

The rearrangement uses TRBV3-1 (or the pseudogene TRBV3-2) and TRBJ2-7; D perhaps matches TRBD1 (6 bases). Germline lookup yields CDR1 LGHDT and CDR2 YNNKEL (reference sequence). This CDR3 spans 15 amino acids. Trimming stripped 4 bases from V and 4 bases from J, with 17 bases between. CDR3 sequence reads: CASSRGHGAIYEQYF. Here the CDR3 DNA reads TGTGCCAGCAGCCGGGGACATGGGGCTATTTACGAGCAGTACTTC.

The rearrangement links TRBV5-6 to TRBJ1-1; D unresolved. The CDR3 covers 11 residues. V was pared by 4 bases and J by 9 bases, with 10 bases between. Per the germline V gene, CDR1 is SGHDT and CDR2 is YYEEEE. The DNA for the CDR3 is TGTGCCAGCAGCCTGGGCGGGCAAGCTTTCTTT. It is translated as CASSLGGQAFF.

The genes are TRBV19 and TRBJ2-7; TRBD1 matches 8 bases. V lost 5 bases, J lost 0 bases, and 6 bases stayed unmatched. Germline CDR1 and CDR2: LNHDA and SQIVND (reference sequence). The CDR3 is made up of 15 amino acids. The chain's CDR3 is CASSAGTGSSYEQYF. As DNA, the CDR3 is TGTGCCAGTAGTGCCGGGACAGGCAGCTCCTACGAGCAGTACTTC.

This chain uses TRBV6-5 with TRBJ2-1; D is unresolved. In germline, CDR1 is MNHEY, CDR2 SVGAGI. The CDR3 contains 12 residues. Trimming removed 3 bases from V and 7 bases from J, with 7 bases in between. Here the CDR3 reads CASSYGSNEQFF. The DNA of the CDR3 is TGTGCCAGCAGTTATGGTAGTAATGAGCAGTTCTTC.

This clone appeared a few times. The rearrangement links TRBV3-1 (or the pseudogene TRBV3-2) to TRBJ1-4; D ambiguous. CDR1 is LGHDT, CDR2 YNNKEL, per germline (reference sequence). The CDR3 covers 13 residues. Trimming took off 3 bases at V and 4 bases at J, with 6 bases between the two ends. CDR3 sequence (DNA): TGTGCCAGCAGCCACGCAGGTAATGAAAAACTGTTTTTT. It encodes CASSHAGNEKLFF.

The chain couples TRBV4-2 to TRBJ2-7; 12 bases line up with TRBD1. Germline assignment: CDR1 LGHNA and CDR2 YNFKEQ. The CDR3 covers 16 residues. The V gene end was trimmed by 1 base and the J gene end by 5 bases; junction bases not matched to a gene: 6. The CDR3 region is CASSQVWGQGADEQYF. The DNA for the CDR3 is TGTGCCAGCAGCCAAGTTTGGGGACAGGGGGCCGACGAGCAGTACTTC.

The chain uses TRBV7-6 and TRBJ2-1, with 10 bases fitting TRBD2. The CDR3 has 16 residues. The germline gives CDR1 SGHVS, CDR2 FNYEAQ. J lost 2 bases, V lost 2 bases, and 3 bases had no gene match. In DNA, the CDR3 is TGTGCCAGCAGCTTAAGCGGGGGGGCGGCCTACAATGAGCAGTTCTTC. Its protein product is CASSLSGGAAYNEQFF.

This chain joins TRBV19 and TRBJ2-3, with 9 nucleotides matching TRBD1. The CDR3 totals 16 residues. The germline V gene encodes CDR1 LNHDA and CDR2 SQIVND (reference sequence). The V and J ends lost 5 bases and 1 base, in that order; junction bases with no gene match: 7. CDR3 DNA sequence: TGTGCCAGTAGTTCCACGACAGGGGGTCGCACAGATACGCAGTATTTT. Encoded protein: CASSSTTGGRTDTQYF. The complete variable domain, with remaining parts taken from reference TRBV19 and TRBJ2-3, reads DGGITQSPKYLFRKEGQNVTLSCEQNLNHDAMYWYRQDPGQGLRLIYYSQIVNDFQKGDIAEGYSVSREKKESFPLTVTSAQKNPTAFYLCASSSTTGGRTDTQYFGPGTRLTVL.

The chain joins TRBV27 to TRBJ1-2, with D possibly matching TRBD1 (6 bases). Trimming removed 6 bases from V and 0 bases from J, with 17 bases in between. The CDR3 length is 16 residues. The germline V gene encodes CDR1 MNHEY and CDR2 SMNVEV (reference sequence). CDR3 DNA: TGTGCCAGCAGATTTACAGGGCCACTTACTAACTATGGCTACACCTTC. It is translated as CASRFTGPLTNYGYTF.

This clone was seen a handful of times. CDR3 nucleotides: TGTGCCAGCAGCCACTCAGGGTCCTATGGCTACACCTTC. As protein: CASSHSGSYGYTF. The gene calls are TRBV7-9 and TRBJ1-2; TRBD1 is a possible D gene (5 bases). CDR1 is SEHNR and CDR2 is FQNEAQ in the germline V gene (reference sequence). The CDR3 loop spans 13 amino acids. V was trimmed by 5 bases and J by 4 bases, leaving 11 bases between them.

This chain's CDR3 is CASSQAPGRINEKLFF. In DNA, the CDR3 is TGTGCCAGCAGCCAAGCCCCAGGGCGAATCAATGAAAAACTGTTTTTT. This chain joins TRBV3-1 (or the pseudogene TRBV3-2) and TRBJ1-4, with D possibly being TRBD1 (5 bases). Germline V CDR1 and CDR2: LGHDT, YNNKEL (reference sequence). This CDR3 is 16 amino acids long. V shed 1 base and J shed 5 bases, with 14 bases lying between them.

For this clone: Other DNA sequences from this sample encode an identical CDR3 as well. This sequence joins TRBV7-9 and TRBJ2-7, with 8 bases that match TRBD1. The CDR3 runs to 15 residues. From germline, CDR1 is SEHNR and CDR2 FQNEAQ (reference sequence). V gave up 5 bases and J gave up 0 bases; unmatched junction bases: 6. The CDR3, as DNA: TGTGCCAGCAGCCTAGGGACAGGACTCTCCTACGAGCAGTACTTC. Translation gives CASSLGTGLSYEQYF. Full variable domain (remainder filled in from reference TRBV7-9 and TRBJ2-7): DTGVSQNPRHKITKRGQNVTFRCDPISEHNRLYWYRQTLGQGPEFLTYFQNEAQLEKSRLLSDRFSAERPKGSFSTLEIQRTEQGDSAMYLCASSLGTGLSYEQYFGPGTRLTVT.

The rearrangement joins TRBV12-3 or TRBV12-4 to TRBJ2-5; perhaps TRBD1 as D (6 bases). The CDR3 has 12 amino acids. V was shortened by 9 bases and J by 7 bases, with 15 bases between the two germline ends. CDR3: CASARQETTQYF. Here the CDR3 DNA reads TGTGCCAGTGCCCGACAGGAAACGACCCAGTACTTC.

Comments on this clone: The sample has other DNA sequences that encode this CDR3 too. The V and J genes are TRBV5-1 and TRBJ2-3; TRBD1 aligns across 9 bases. With V trimmed by 4 bases and J by 3 bases, 3 bases remained unmatched. This CDR3 contains 14 residues. CDR1 and CDR2 from the germline V gene are SGHRS and YFSETQ. The CDR3 spells CASSHGQGTDTQYF. CDR3 sequence (DNA): TGCGCCAGCAGCCACGGACAGGGGACAGATACGCAGTATTTT.